This T cell receptor (beta chain) derives from a study of blood T cells in healthy people across ages. Study background: About one barcoded TCR beta cDNA was captured per two T cells.

Together with a sample-barcoded 5' primer, a J-beta primer mix was included in a second PCR lasting roughly 6 to 12 cycles. TCRdb itself ran the 5' RACE reads through MiXCR, one entry per CDR3 protein. Found here are over 1.5 million distinct CDR3 sequences, around 48% of them singletons; the top ten hold less than 2.5%. With 5 bases clipped from V and 7 bases from J, the junction kept 11 bases outside the gene matches. CDR3 length: 15 residues. The V gene's germline CDR1 is MNHEY and CDR2 SVGAGI. Isolation yielded PBMCs, at least 6 million per sample, in every case. The receptor comes from a woman aged 40-49 years in good health. The sample comprised blood. The J gene is TRBJ2-1, the V gene TRBV6-5, with 7 bases fitting TRBD1. The CDR3 DNA reads TGTGCCAGCAGTCAGACAGGGTGGACGGAAAATGAGCAGTTCTTC. Its translation is CASSQTGWTENEQFF.